The 4 T cell receptor beta chains given below trace back to one sample, sequenced in a study of shared clonotypes between healthy human individuals. Clones were sequenced by immunoSEQ multiplex PCR, and TCRdb holds only the in-frame ones, with some missing. Of more than 1,200,000 clones detected, about 98.5% appear once; the ten largest clones hold around 0.38%. Material: naive CD4+ T cells sorted from blood. Described subset: CD45RA+ positively selected. These receptors originate from a man aged 25 to 40 in good health.

This chain connects TRBV5-1 to TRBJ1-3; D is possibly TRBD1 (5 bases). The CDR3 sequence is 14 residues long. Germline CDR1 reads SGHRS; CDR2 reads YFSETQ. Trimming stripped 4 bases from V and 0 bases from J, with 8 bases between. CDR3 residues: CASSDRNSGNTIYF. CDR3 coding DNA: TGCGCCAGCAGCGACAGAAACTCTGGAAACACCATATATTTT.

CDR3: CASSQTGTTPYEQYF. In nucleotides, the CDR3 is TGTGCCAGCTCACAGACCGGGACTACGCCCTACGAGCAGTACTTC. The chain uses TRBV18 and TRBJ2-7; 7 nucleotides agree with TRBD2. There are 15 residues in the CDR3. CDR1 KGHSH and CDR2 LQKENI come from the germline V gene. J was trimmed by 2 bases and V by 4 bases; bases with no gene match: 8.

The J gene is TRBJ2-7, the V gene TRBV9; D may be TRBD2 (6 bases). The V end lost 4 bases, the J end lost 5 bases, and 22 bases lay between the germline ends. Germline CDR1 SGDLS, CDR2 YYNGEE. The CDR3 is 16 residues long. Here the CDR3 reads CASSLQPGLGSHEQYF. The CDR3 bases are TGTGCCAGCAGCCTCCAACCGGGACTGGGCTCACACGAGCAGTACTTC.

This chain links TRBV5-1 with TRBJ2-2; D gene uncertain. The V end lost 5 bases, the J end lost 4 bases, and 15 bases lay between the germline ends. Looked up from germline, CDR1 is SGHRS and CDR2 is YFSETQ. The CDR3 runs to 15 residues. CDR3 sequence: CASRGEGGVTGELFF. The CDR3 nucleotides are TGCGCCAGCAGAGGAGAAGGTGGTGTCACCGGGGAGCTGTTTTTT.